One sample yielded the 2 T cell receptor beta chains listed below, sequenced in a study of CD8+ T cells in alopecia areata. Isolated RNA was reverse transcribed into cDNA used as the sequencing template. Libraries were prepared by immunoSEQ multiplex PCR; TCRdb keeps only in-frame clonotypes and omits some of them. The sample contains a few hundred thousand clones, roughly three fifths of which appear only once. The specimen sequenced was CD8+ T cells sorted from blood. The source of these receptors is a human donor in good health.

This clone appeared many times. The chain employs TRBV4-2 and TRBJ2-5; D tentatively reads TRBD1 or TRBD2 (5 bases each). The germline V gene encodes CDR1 LGHNA and CDR2 YNFKEQ. V was clipped by 1 base and J by 2 bases, with 11 bases between them. The CDR3 totals 15 residues. The CDR3 reads CASSQARDGQETQYF. The CDR3 nucleotides are TGTGCCAGCAGCCAAGCCAGGGACGGACAAGAGACCCAGTACTTC.

This rearrangement joins TRBV13 to TRBJ2-1, with D perhaps matching TRBD2 (6 bases). V lost 7 bases and J 4 bases, leaving 8 bases between the germline ends. CDR1 is PRHDT, CDR2 FYEKMQ, per germline (reference sequence). The CDR3 length is 12 residues. CDR3 nucleotide sequence: TGTGCCAGCACCGGGGGATACAATGAGCAGTTCTTC. It is translated as CASTGGYNEQFF.